This T cell receptor beta chain comes out of a study of blood T cell repertoires in COVID-19. Trimming took 6 bases from V and 5 from J, leaving 15 bases between them. Germline CDR1 reads SNHLY; CDR2 reads FYNNEI. This CDR3 is 14 amino acids long. The assay was immunoSEQ multiplex PCR, and TCRdb's table has in-frame clones only and misses some. The data contain about 45,000 clones, around 85% of them singletons. The sequencing sample was made of peripheral blood. This chain connects TRBV2 to TRBJ2-3, with D perhaps TRBD2 (5 bases). This TCR was sampled from a human donor in a cohort sampled during active COVID-19. In nucleotides, the CDR3 is TGTGCCAGCAGGCTTGGGCTAGCCGGAGATACGCAGTATTTT. Residues: CASRLGLAGDTQYF.